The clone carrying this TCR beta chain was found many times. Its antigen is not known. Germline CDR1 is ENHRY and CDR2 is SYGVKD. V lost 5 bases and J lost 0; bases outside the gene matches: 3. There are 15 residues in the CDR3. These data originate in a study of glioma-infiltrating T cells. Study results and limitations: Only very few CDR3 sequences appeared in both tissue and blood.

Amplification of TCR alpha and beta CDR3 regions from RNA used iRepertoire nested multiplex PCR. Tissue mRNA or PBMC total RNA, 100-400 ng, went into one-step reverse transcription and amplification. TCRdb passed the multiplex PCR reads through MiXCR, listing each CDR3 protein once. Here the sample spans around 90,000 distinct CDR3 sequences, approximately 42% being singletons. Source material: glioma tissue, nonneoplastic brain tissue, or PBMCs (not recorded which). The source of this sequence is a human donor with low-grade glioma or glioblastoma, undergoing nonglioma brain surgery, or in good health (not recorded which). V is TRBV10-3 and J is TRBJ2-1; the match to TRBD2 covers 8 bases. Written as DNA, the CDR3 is TGTGCCATCAGTATTACTAGCGGCTCCTACAATGAGCAGTTCTTC. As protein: CAISITSGSYNEQFF.